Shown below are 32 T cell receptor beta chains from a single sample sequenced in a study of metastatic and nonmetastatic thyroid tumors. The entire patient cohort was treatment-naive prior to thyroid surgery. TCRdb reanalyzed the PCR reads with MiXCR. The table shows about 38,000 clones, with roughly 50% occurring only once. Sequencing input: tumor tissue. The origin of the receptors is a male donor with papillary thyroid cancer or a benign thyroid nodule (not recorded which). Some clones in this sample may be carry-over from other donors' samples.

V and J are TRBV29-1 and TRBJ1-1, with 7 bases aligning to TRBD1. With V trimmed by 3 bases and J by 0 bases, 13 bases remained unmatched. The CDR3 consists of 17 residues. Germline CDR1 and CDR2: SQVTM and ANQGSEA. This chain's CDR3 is CSVDPGQASVMNTEAFF. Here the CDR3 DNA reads TGCAGCGTTGATCCAGGACAGGCATCCGTAATGAACACTGAAGCTTTCTTT.

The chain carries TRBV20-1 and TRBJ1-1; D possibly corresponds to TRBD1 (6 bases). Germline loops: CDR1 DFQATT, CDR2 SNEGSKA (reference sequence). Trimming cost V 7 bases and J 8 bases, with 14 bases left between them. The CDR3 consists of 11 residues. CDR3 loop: CSVRGGTEAFF. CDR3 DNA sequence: TGCAGTGTTCGAGGGGGGACCGAAGCTTTCTTT.

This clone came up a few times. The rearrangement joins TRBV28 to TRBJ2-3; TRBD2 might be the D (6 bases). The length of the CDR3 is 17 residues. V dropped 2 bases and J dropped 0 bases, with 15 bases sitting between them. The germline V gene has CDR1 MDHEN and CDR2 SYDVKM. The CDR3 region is CASSLVSGLLSTDTQYF. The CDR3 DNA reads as TGTGCCAGCAGTTTAGTCTCGGGACTTCTAAGCACAGATACGCAGTATTTT.

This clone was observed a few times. CDR3 DNA sequence: TGTGCCAGCTCACCTACAGGGGGCGCAGGCTATGGCTACACCTTC. This sequence encodes CASSPTGGAGYGYTF. This chain joins TRBV18 and TRBJ1-2; 9 bases are shared with TRBD1. V was pared by 3 bases and J by 4 bases, with 6 bases of the junction left unmatched. CDR1 is KGHSH, CDR2 LQKENI, per germline. The CDR3 contains 15 residues.

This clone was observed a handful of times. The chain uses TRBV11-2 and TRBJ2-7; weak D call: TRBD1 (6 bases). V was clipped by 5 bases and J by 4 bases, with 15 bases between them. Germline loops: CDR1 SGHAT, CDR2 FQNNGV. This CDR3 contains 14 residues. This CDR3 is CASSHDRSTYEQYF. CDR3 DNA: TGTGCCAGCAGCCACGACAGGTCTACGTACGAGCAGTACTTC.

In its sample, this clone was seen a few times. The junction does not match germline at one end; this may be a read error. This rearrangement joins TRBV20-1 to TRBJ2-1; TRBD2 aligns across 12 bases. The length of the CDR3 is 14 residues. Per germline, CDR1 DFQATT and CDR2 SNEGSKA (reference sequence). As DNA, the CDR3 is TGCAGTGCCAGAGGACTAGCGGGAAACAATGAGCAGTTCTTC. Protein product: CSARGLAGNNEQFF.

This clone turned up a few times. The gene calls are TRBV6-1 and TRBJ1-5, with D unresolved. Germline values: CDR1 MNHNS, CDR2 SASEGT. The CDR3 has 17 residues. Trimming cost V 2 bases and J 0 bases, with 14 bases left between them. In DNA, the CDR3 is TGTGCCAGCAGTGAATTGATATCAGGTGATAGCAATCAGCCCCAGCATTTT. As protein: CASSELISGDSNQPQHF.

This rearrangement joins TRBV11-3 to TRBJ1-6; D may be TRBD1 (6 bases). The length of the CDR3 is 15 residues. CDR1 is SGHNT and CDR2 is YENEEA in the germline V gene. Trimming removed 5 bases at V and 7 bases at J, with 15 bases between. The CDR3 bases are TGTGCCAGCAGCATAGTCGCAGGGGACAATTCACCCCTCCACTTT. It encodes CASSIVAGDNSPLHF. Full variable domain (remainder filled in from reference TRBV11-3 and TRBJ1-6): EAGVVQSPRYKIIEKKQPVAFWCNPISGHNTLYWYLQNLGQGPELLIRYENEEAVDDSQLPKDRFSAERLKGVDSTLKIQPAELGDSAVYLCASSIVAGDNSPLHFGNGTRLTVT.

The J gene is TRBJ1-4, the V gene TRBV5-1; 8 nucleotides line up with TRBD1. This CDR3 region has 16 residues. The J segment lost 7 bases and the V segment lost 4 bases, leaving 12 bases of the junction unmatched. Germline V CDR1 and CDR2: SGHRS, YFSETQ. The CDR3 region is CASSGSGTGLSEKLFF. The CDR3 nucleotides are TGCGCCAGCAGCGGATCCGGGACAGGATTAAGTGAAAAACTGTTTTTT.

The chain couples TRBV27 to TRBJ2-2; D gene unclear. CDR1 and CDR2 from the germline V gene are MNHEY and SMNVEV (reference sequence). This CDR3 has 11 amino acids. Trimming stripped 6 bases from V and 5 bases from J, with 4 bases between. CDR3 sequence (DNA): TGTGCCAGCAGCAAGACCGGGGAGCTGTTTTTT. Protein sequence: CASSKTGELFF.

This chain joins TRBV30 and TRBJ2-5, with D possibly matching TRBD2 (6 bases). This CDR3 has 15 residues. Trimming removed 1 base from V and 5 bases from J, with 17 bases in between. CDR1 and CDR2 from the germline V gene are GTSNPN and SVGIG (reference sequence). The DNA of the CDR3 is TGTGCCTGGAGTGATGGGCAGGGAGGATCGGAGACCCAGTACTTC. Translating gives CAWSDGQGGSETQYF. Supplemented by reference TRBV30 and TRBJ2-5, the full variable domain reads SQTIHQWPATLVQPVGSPLSLECTVEGTSNPNLYWYRQAAGRGLQLLFYSVGIGQISSEVPQNLSASRPQDRQFILSSKKLLLSDSGFYLCAWSDGQGGSETQYFGPGTRLLVL.

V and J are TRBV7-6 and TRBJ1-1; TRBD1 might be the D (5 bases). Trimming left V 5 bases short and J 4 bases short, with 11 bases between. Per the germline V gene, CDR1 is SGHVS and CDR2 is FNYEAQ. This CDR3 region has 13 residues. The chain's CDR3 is CASSPRDSTEAFF. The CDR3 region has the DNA TGTGCCAGCAGCCCGAGGGACTCCACTGAAGCTTTCTTT.

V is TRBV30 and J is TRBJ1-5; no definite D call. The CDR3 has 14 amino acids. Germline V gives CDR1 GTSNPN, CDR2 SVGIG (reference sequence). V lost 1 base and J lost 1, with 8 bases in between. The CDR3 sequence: CAWSGLGSNQPQHF. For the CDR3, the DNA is TGTGCCTGGAGTGGGCTAGGGAGCAATCAGCCCCAGCATTTT.

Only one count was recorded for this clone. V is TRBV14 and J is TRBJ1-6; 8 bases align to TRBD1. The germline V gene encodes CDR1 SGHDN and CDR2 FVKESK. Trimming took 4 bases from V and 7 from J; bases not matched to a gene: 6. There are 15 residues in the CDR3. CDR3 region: CASSLFGQGNSPLHF. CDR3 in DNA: TGTGCCAGCAGCCTCTTCGGACAGGGAAATTCACCCCTCCACTTT.

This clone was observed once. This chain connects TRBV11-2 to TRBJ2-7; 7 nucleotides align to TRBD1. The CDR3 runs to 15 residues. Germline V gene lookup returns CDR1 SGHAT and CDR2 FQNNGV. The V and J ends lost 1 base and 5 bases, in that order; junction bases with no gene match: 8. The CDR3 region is CASSLGTGDLNEQYF. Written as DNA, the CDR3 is TGTGCCAGCAGCTTAGGGACAGGAGACCTTAACGAGCAGTACTTC.

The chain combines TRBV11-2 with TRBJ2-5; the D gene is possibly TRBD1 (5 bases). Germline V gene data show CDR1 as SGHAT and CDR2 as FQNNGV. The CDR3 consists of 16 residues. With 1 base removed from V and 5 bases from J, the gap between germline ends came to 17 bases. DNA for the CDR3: TGTGCCAGCAGCTTAGGCCTGGCAGGGTATGGGGAGACCCAGTACTTC. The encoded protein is CASSLGLAGYGETQYF.

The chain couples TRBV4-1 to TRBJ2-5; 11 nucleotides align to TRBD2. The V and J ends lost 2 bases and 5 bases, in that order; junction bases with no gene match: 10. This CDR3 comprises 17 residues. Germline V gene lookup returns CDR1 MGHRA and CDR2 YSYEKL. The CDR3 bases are TGCGCCAGCAGCCAAATCCGTACTAGCGGGAGTGGTGAGACCCAGTACTTC. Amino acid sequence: CASSQIRTSGSGETQYF.

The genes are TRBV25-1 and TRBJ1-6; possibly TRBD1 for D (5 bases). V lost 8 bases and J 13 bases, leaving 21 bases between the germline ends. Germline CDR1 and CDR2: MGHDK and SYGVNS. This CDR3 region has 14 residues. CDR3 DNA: TGTGCCAGCGGCCATTCCGGGACCCTCTTTCCCCTCCACTTT. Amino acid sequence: CASGHSGTLFPLHF.

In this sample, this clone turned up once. CDR3 residues: CASSSGLAGFEQFF. The CDR3 nucleotides are TGCGCCAGCAGCTCGGGACTAGCGGGATTCGAGCAGTTCTTC. The chain recombines TRBV4-3 with TRBJ2-1, with 13 positions matching TRBD2. From germline, CDR1 is LGHNA and CDR2 YSLEER. With V trimmed by 5 bases and J by 10 bases, 5 bases remained unmatched. The CDR3 is 14 amino acids.

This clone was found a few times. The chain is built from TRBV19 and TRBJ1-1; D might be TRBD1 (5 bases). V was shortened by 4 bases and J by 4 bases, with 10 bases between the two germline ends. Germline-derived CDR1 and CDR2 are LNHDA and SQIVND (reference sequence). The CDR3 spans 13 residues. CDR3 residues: CASSKGRSTEAFF. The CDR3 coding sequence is TGTGCCAGTAGTAAGGGACGGAGCACTGAAGCTTTCTTT.

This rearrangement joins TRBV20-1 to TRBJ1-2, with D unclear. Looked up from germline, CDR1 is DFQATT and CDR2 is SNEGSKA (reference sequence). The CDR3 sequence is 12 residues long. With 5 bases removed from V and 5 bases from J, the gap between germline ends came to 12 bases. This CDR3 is CSAAPAPYGYTF. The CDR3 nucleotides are TGCAGTGCTGCCCCGGCCCCGTATGGCTACACCTTC.

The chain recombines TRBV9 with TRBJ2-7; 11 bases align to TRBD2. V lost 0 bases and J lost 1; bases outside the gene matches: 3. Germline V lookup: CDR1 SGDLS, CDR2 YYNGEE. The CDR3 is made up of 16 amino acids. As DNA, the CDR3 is TGTGCCAGCAGCGTAGGGTCTAGCGGGGGGTCCTACGAGCAGTACTTC. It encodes CASSVGSSGGSYEQYF. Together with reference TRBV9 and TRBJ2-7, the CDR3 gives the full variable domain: DSGVTQTPKHLITATGQRVTLRCSPRSGDLSVYWYQQSLDQGLQFLIQYYNGEERAKGNILERFSAQQFPDLHSELNLSSLELGDSALYFCASSVGSSGGSYEQYFGPGTRLTVT.

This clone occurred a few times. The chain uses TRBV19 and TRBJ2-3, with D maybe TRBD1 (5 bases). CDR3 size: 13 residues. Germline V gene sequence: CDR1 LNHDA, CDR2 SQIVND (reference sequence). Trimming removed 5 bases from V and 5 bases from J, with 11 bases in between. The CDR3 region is CASSAQGIDTQYF. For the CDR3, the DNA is TGTGCCAGTAGTGCCCAGGGCATAGATACGCAGTATTTT. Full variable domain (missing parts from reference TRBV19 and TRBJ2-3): DGGITQSPKYLFRKEGQNVTLSCEQNLNHDAMYWYRQDPGQGLRLIYYSQIVNDFQKGDIAEGYSVSREKKESFPLTVTSAQKNPTAFYLCASSAQGIDTQYFGPGTRLTVL.

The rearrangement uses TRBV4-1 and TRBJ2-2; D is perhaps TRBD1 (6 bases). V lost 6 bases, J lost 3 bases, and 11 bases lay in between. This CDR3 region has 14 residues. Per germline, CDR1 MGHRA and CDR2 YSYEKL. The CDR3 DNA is TGCGCCAGCAGTCTTGGACAGTACACCGGGGAGCTGTTTTTT. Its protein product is CASSLGQYTGELFF.

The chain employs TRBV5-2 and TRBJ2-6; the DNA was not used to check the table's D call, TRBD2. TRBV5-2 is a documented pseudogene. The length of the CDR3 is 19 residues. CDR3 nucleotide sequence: TGTGCCAGCAACTTTGGAGGCCCCCGGATGGGCTCTGGGGCCAACGTCCTGACTTTC. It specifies CASNFGGPRMGSGANVLTF.

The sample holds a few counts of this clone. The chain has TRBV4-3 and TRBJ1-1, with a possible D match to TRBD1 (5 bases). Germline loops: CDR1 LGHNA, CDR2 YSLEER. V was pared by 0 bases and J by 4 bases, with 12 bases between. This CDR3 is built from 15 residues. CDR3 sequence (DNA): TGCGCCAGCAGCCAAGATGCGGGGGGGATCACTGAAGCTTTCTTT. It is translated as CASSQDAGGITEAFF.

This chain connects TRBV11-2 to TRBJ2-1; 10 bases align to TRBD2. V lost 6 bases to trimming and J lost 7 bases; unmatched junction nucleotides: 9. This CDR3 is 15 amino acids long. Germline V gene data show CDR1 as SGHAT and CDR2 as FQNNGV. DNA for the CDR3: TGTGCCAGCAGAGGGAGCGGGGGGGCCCTTAATGAGCAGTTCTTC. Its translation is CASRGSGGALNEQFF.

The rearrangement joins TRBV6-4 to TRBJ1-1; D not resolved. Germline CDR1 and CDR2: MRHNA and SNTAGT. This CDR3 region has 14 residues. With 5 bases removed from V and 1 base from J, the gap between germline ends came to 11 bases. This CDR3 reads CASSPSPGNTEAFF. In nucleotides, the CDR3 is TGTGCCAGCAGTCCATCGCCTGGGAACACTGAAGCTTTCTTT.

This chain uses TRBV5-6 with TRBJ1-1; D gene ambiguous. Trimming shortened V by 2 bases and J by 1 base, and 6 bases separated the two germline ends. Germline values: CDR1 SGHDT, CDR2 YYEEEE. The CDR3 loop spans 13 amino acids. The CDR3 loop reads CASSFPGNTEAFF. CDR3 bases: TGTGCCAGCAGCTTCCCCGGGAACACTGAAGCTTTCTTT.

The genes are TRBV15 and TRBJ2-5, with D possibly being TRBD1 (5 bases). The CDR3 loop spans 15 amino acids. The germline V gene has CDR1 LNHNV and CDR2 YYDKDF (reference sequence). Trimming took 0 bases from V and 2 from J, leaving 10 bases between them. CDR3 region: CATSRDPGMQETQYF. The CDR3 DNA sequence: TGTGCCACCAGCAGAGATCCAGGGATGCAAGAGACCCAGTACTTC.

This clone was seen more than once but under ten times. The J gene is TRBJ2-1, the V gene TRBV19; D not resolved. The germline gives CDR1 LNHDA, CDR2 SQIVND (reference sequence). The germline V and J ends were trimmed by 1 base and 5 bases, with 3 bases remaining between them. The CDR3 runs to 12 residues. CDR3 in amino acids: CASSIANNEQFF. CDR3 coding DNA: TGTGCCAGTAGTATAGCAAACAATGAGCAGTTCTTC.

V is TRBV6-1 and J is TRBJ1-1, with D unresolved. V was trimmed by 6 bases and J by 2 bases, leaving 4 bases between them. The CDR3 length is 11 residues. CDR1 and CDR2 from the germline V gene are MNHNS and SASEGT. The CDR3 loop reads CASRLNTEAFF. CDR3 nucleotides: TGTGCCAGCAGACTTAACACTGAAGCTTTCTTT.